A few counts support the clone carrying this TCR beta chain. The data stem from a study of response to subunit inactivated influenza vaccine. Each CDR3 protein gets one entry after TCRdb re-called the RT-PCR reads with MiXCR. Among roughly 570,000 distinct CDR3 sequences listed, about an eighth were seen once. The receptor's source is a man aged 45 to 65 who received an inactivated influenza vaccine. Specimen: PBMCs from blood, collected 45 days after vaccination.

CDR3 loop: CASSFYGGVNTDTQYF. In nucleotides, the CDR3 is TGCGCCAGCAGCTTCTATGGCGGGGTGAACACAGATACGCAGTATTTT. V and J are TRBV5-1 and TRBJ2-3, with a possible D match to TRBD2 (6 bases). With 2 bases removed from V and 2 bases from J, the gap between germline ends came to 15 bases. CDR1 SGHRS and CDR2 YFSETQ come from the germline V gene. The CDR3 spans 16 residues.